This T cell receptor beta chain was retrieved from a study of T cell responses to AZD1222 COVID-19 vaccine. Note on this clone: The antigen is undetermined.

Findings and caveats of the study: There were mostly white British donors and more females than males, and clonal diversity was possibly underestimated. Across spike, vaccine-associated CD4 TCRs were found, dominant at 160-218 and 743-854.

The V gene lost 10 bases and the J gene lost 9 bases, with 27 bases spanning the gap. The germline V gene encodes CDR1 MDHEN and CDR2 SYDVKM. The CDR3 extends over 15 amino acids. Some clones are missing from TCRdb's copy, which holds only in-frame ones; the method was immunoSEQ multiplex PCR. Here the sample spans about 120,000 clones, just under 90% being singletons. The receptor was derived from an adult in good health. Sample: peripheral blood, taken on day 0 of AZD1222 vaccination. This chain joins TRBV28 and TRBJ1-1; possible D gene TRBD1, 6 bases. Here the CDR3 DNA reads TGTGCCACCCTCCTCATGGAGCCGGGGGCGCGGAAAGCTTTCTTT. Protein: CATLLMEPGARKAFF.